This T cell receptor beta chain was retrieved from a study of cytomegalovirus exposure and HLA in healthy donors. Looking at the study overall: Roughly 180 million T cells yielded 110 million or so unique TCR beta sequences in earlier analysis.

As for this clone: Its antigen is undetermined.

The PCR ran on 60 Vbeta and 13 Jbeta primers. The authors' processing: Around 9.9 million shared chains were among the 65 million to 85 million unique TCR beta chains that a later analysis counted. The assay was immunoSEQ multiplex PCR, and TCRdb's table has in-frame clones only and misses some. Clone size and the V and J calls come from that table; the DNA yielded D and trimming. The sample lists some 270,000 clones, nearly 95% occurring once. V gave up 7 bases and J gave up 7 bases, with 17 bases separating them. The CDR3 totals 14 residues. Notes on the study in general: Clonal expansion was found to be greater in HLA-associated TCR beta chains than in equally common others in a later analysis. Overall, approximately 150 TCR beta chains were annotated as cytomegalovirus-associated.

The origin of this receptor is a girl aged 2-10 years in good health and CMV-seronegative. The sequencing sample was made of PBMCs. The chain joins TRBV23-1 to TRBJ1-5; a weak D match, TRBD1 (5 bases). TRBV23-1 is an open reading frame, and its role is uncertain. The CDR3 DNA sequence: TGCGCCAGCATCCCACCGGGGGGTACCCAGCCCCAGCATTTT. This encodes CASIPPGGTQPQHF.